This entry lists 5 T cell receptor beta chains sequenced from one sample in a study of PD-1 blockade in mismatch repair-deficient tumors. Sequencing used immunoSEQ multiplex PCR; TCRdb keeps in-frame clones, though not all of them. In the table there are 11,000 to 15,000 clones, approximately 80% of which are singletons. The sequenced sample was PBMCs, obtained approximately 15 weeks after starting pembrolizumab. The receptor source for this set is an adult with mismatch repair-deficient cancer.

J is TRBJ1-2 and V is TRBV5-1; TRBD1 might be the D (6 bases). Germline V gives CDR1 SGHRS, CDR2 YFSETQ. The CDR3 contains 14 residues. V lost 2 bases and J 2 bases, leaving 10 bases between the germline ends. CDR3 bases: TGCGCCAGCAGCTTAGGGGGGGAGAACTATGGCTACACCTTC. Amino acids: CASSLGGENYGYTF. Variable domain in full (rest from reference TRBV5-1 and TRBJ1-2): KAGVTQTPRYLIKTRGQQVTLSCSPISGHRSVSWYQQTPGQGLQFLFEYFSETQRNKGNFPGRFSGRQFSNSRSEMNVSTLELGDSALYLCASSLGGENYGYTFGSGTRLTVV.

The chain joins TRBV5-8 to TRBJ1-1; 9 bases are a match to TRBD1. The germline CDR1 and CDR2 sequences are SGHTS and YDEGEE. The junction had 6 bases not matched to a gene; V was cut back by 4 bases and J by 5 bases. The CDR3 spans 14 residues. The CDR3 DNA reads TGTGCCAGCAGCCGGACAGGGGTTGAGACTGAAGCTTTCTTT. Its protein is CASSRTGVETEAFF.

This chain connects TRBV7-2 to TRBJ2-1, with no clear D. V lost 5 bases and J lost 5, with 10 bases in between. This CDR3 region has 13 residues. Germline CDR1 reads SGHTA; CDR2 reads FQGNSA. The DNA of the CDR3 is TGTGCCAGCAGCCTTAGTTTCGACAATGAGCAGTTCTTC. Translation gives CASSLSFDNEQFF. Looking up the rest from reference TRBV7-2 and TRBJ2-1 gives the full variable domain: GAGVSQSPSNKVTEKGKDVELRCDPISGHTALYWYRQSLGQGLEFLIYFQGNSAPDKSGLPSDRFSAERTGGSVSTLTIQRTQQEDSAVYLCASSLSFDNEQFFGPGTRLTVL.

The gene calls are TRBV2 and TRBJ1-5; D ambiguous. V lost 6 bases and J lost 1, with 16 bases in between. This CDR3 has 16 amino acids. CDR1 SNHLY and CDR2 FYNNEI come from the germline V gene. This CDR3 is CASRSGLGSSNQPQHF. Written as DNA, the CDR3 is TGTGCCAGCAGGAGTGGACTCGGGAGCAGCAATCAGCCCCAGCATTTT.

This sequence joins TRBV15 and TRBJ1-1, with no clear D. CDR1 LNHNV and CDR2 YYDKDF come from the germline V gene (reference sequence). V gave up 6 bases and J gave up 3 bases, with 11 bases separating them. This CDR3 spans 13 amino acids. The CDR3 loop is CATRRGSDTEAFF. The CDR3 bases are TGTGCCACCAGACGGGGATCTGACACTGAAGCTTTCTTT.